This T cell receptor (beta chain) was found in a study of response to subunit inactivated influenza vaccine. Findings and caveats of the study: The authors suggested that few new T cells are recruited per seasonal influenza vaccination.

CDR3 length: 17 amino acids. The germline CDR1 and CDR2 sequences are DFQATT and SNEGSKA (reference sequence). The V gene lost 1 base and the J gene lost 3 bases, with 19 bases spanning the gap. One entry per CDR3 protein, called by TCRdb with MiXCR from the RT-PCR reads. The sample contains 490,000 or so distinct CDR3 sequences, less than 8% of which appear only once. This clonotype has only a few counts. Its antigen is unidentified. This TCR was sampled from a man between 50 and 69 years old who received an inactivated influenza vaccine. The chain couples TRBV20-1 to TRBJ2-1, with D unresolved. Sequenced material: PBMCs from blood, taken less than 30 months after vaccination. The CDR3 DNA reads as TGCAGTGCTAGAGCCAATGGAGACGCGGATCTCTACAATGAGCAGTTCTTC. Translation: CSARANGDADLYNEQFF.